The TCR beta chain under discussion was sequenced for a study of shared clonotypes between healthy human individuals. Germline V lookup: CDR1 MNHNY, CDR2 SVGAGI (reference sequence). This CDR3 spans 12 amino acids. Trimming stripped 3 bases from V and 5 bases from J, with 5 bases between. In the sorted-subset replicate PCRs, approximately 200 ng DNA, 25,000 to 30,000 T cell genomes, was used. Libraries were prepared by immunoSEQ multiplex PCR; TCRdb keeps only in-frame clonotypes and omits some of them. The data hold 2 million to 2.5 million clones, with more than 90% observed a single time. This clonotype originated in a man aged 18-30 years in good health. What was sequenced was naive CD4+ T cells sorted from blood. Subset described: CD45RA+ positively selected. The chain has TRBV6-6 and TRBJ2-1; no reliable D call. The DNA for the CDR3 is TGTGCCAGCAGTTATAATGACAATGAGCAGTTCTTC. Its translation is CASSYNDNEQFF.